The subject of this entry is one T cell receptor (beta chain). In the original workflow: Reference gene primer amplification gave estimated nucleated cell counts. The data were produced by immunoSEQ multiplex PCR, yet TCRdb's version contains in-frame clones alone and is incomplete. V, J and clone size are taken as reported in that table, and D and trimming were inferred from the DNA itself. In the table there are about 120,000 clones, over 75% of which are singletons. This record belongs to a study of blood T cell repertoires in COVID-19. Overall study: Sites in the United States, Italy and Spain provided acute and convalescent COVID-19 samples. T cells, B-cell-depleted T cells, or PBMCs provided the cDNA or gDNA that served as material.

The CDR3 covers 14 residues. Germline CDR1 is SEHNR and CDR2 is FQNEAQ (reference sequence). The ends lost 5 bases at V and 7 bases at J; junction bases unmatched: 7. The chain is built from TRBV7-9 and TRBJ2-1; TRBD1 agrees at 8 bases. Sequencing was performed on peripheral blood. This clonotype was sampled from an elderly woman with acute or convalescent COVID-19. The CDR3 bases are TGTGCCAGCAGCGACAGGGGCCCAGGGAATGAGCAGTTCTTC. Amino acids: CASSDRGPGNEQFF.